Listed below are T cell receptor beta chains from one sample, sequenced in a study of T cell changes during pregnancy in multiple sclerosis. Clones were sequenced by immunoSEQ multiplex PCR, and TCRdb holds only the in-frame ones, with some missing. The sample consists of approximately 110,000 clones, 80% to 95% of them appearing once. The sequenced sample was peripheral blood, obtained in the third trimester of pregnancy. Source of these receptors: a female donor with multiple sclerosis, enrolled in a pregnancy study. The conserved cysteine and the conserved F or W are not part of the CDR3 here.

j_call cdr3_length v_call cdr3_aa
TRBJ1-5 12 TRBV10-3 AIRGTGRNQPQH
TRBJ1-1 14 TRBV28 ASSLFGGPGGTEAF
TRBJ2-1 16 TRBV7-9 ASSEGWGEDRGPGEQF
TRBJ1-5 13 TRBV9 ASSVAGGDNQPQH
TRBJ2-7 12 TRBV7-2 ASSLGETFYEQY
TRBJ2-3 14 TRBV5-1 ASSLGASGGPDTQY
TRBJ1-2 13 TRBV5-4 ASSLPTGIDYGYT
TRBJ1-1 12 TRBV18 ASSPRQGATEAF
TRBJ2-5 9 TRBV7-8 ASSGQETQY
TRBJ2-2 13 TRBV4-2 ASSQDQGGAGELF
TRBJ2-3 12 TRBV7-3 ASSASTSTDTQY
TRBJ2-2 13 TRBV2 ASSEHQGGTGELF
TRBJ2-5 13 TRBV11-3 ASSLGRTGEETQY
TRBJ2-5 11 TRBV11-3 ASSLDRRETQY
TRBJ2-1 12 TRBV29-1 SVAGTGGYNEQF
TRBJ2-2 11 TRBV29-1 SVTGTNTGELF